A single sample is the source of the 15 T cell receptor beta chains below, sequenced in a study of blood T cell repertoires in COVID-19. Sequenced by immunoSEQ multiplex PCR; TCRdb stores in-frame clones only, minus some. The profile covers 250,000 or so clones, with around nine tenths appearing a single time and 2.5% to 3.5% taken by the ten largest. Source material: PBMCs or T cells enriched from blood (not recorded which). Receptor source: a woman aged 40 to 55 who had been exposed to COVID-19.

The chain joins TRBV5-8 to TRBJ2-3, with a possible D match to TRBD1 (6 bases). The V end was cut by 2 bases, the J end by 8 bases, with 18 bases between. There are 15 residues in the CDR3. Per germline, CDR1 SGHTS and CDR2 YDEGEE. The CDR3 DNA reads TGTGCCAGCAGCTTTCTAGGGGCGGGCAGGGGTACGCAGTATTTT. Amino acid sequence: CASSFLGAGRGTQYF.

Here the CDR3 DNA reads TGTGCCAGCAGCGTTAGACAGGAGGCACTGTACAGATACAATGAGCAGTTCTTC. This gives the protein CASSVRQEALYRYNEQFF. This sequence joins TRBV9 and TRBJ2-1, with D maybe TRBD1 (6 bases). Germline CDR1 SGDLS, CDR2 YYNGEE. Trimming removed 2 bases from V and 4 bases from J, with 22 bases in between. The length of the CDR3 is 18 residues. Based on the CDR3 plus reference TRBV9 and TRBJ2-1, the full variable domain is DSGVTQTPKHLITATGQRVTLRCSPRSGDLSVYWYQQSLDQGLQFLIQYYNGEERAKGNILERFSAQQFPDLHSELNLSSLELGDSALYFCASSVRQEALYRYNEQFFGPGTRLTVL.

V and J are TRBV7-8 and TRBJ1-1; D not certain. V was cut by 2 bases and J by 8 bases, with 15 bases left in between. The CDR3 has 14 residues. Germline V lookup: CDR1 SGHVS, CDR2 FQNEAQ. The CDR3 DNA reads as TGTGCCAGCAGCTTAAATCGTCCGGGATCGGAAGCTTTCTTT. This encodes CASSLNRPGSEAFF.

The rearrangement links TRBV6-5 to TRBJ1-1; TRBD1 agrees at 8 bases. V gave up 6 bases and J gave up 5 bases; unmatched junction bases: 8. Germline V gene sequence: CDR1 MNHEY, CDR2 SVGAGI. CDR3 length: 14 amino acids. The CDR3 here is CASRPRQGRTEAFF. The CDR3 DNA sequence: TGTGCCAGCAGACCAAGACAGGGGAGGACTGAAGCTTTCTTT.

The rearrangement links TRBV20-1 to TRBJ2-7, with a possible D match to TRBD2 (6 bases). The CDR3 is 13 amino acids. Germline-derived CDR1 and CDR2 are DFQATT and SNEGSKA (reference sequence). V lost 3 bases, J lost 6 bases, and 15 bases lay in between. The CDR3 DNA reads as TGCAGTGCTAGTAGCGGTAGGGTCGGCGAGCAGTACTTC. Encoded protein: CSASSGRVGEQYF.

The chain carries TRBV12-3 or TRBV12-4 and TRBJ2-7, with TRBD1 matching over 7 bases. The CDR3 runs to 13 residues. Trimming took 2 bases from V and 7 from J; bases not matched to a gene: 5. This CDR3 reads CASSLKGGGEQYV. CDR3 nucleotides: TGTGCCAGCAGTTTAAAAGGGGGCGGTGAGCAGTACGTC.

V gene TRBV9 combines with J gene TRBJ2-1, with TRBD2 identical over 8 bases. The CDR3 contains 13 residues. Germline CDR1 reads SGDLS; CDR2 reads YYNGEE. Trimming cost V 3 bases and J 6 bases; bases outside gene matches: 2. The CDR3 DNA reads as TGTGCCAGCAGCGCTCGGGGGGGCAATGAGCAGTTCTTC. Protein: CASSARGGNEQFF.

The chain joins TRBV19 to TRBJ2-5, with TRBD1 as a possible D gene (6 bases). V was pared by 5 bases and J by 9 bases, with 22 bases between. The CDR3 is 15 residues long. From germline, CDR1 is LNHDA and CDR2 SQIVND (reference sequence). The CDR3 DNA follows: TGTGCCAGTAGTCCCCTAGATGGGGGCCGTTGGGCCCAGTACTTC. It codes for CASSPLDGGRWAQYF. The variable domain in full, with the rest retrieved from reference TRBV19 and TRBJ2-5, is DGGITQSPKYLFRKEGQNVTLSCEQNLNHDAMYWYRQDPGQGLRLIYYSQIVNDFQKGDIAEGYSVSREKKESFPLTVTSAQKNPTAFYLCASSPLDGGRWAQYFGPGTRLLVL.

For the CDR3, the DNA is TGTGCCAGCAGCCCAGGCGGGACAGGGGCCTATGGCTACACCTTC. Encoded protein: CASSPGGTGAYGYTF. The chain links TRBV11-2 to TRBJ1-2; 10 positions match TRBD1. V shed 5 bases and J 4 bases; nucleotides not matched to a gene: 7. The CDR3 sequence is 15 residues long. Germline lookup yields CDR1 SGHAT and CDR2 FQNNGV.

This clone was observed a single time. The chain joins TRBV7-2 to TRBJ2-3; 7 nucleotides match TRBD1. CDR1 SGHTA and CDR2 FQGNSA come from the germline V gene. V lost 5 bases, J lost 1 base, and 6 bases stayed unmatched. The CDR3 sequence is 15 residues long. CDR3 sequence: CASSRDRVGTDTQYF. CDR3 bases: TGTGCCAGCAGCCGCGACAGGGTTGGCACAGATACGCAGTATTTT.

Concerning this clone itself: Mismatch with germline at one junction end may stem from a read error. V gene TRBV4-2 combines with J gene TRBJ2-3, with 7 bases lining up with TRBD2. This CDR3 is 15 amino acids long. Germline V gene lookup returns CDR1 LGHNA and CDR2 YNFKEQ. CDR3 sequence: CASSPLTSITNTQYF. CDR3 sequence (DNA): TGTGCCAGCAGCCCCTTGACTAGCATCACAAATACGCAGTATTTT.

As regards this clone: Mismatch with germline at one junction end may stem from a read error. The rearrangement joins TRBV5-1 to TRBJ2-3; the match to TRBD1 covers 11 bases. Germline CDR1 and CDR2: SGHRS and YFSETQ. The CDR3 is 15 amino acids. CDR3 nucleotide sequence: TGTGCCAGCAGCCGGACAGGGGGCACCACAGATACGCAGTATTTT. This gives the protein CASSRTGGTTDTQYF.

V and J are TRBV7-9 and TRBJ1-4; 8 bases line up with TRBD1. The CDR3 loop spans 15 amino acids. CDR1 is SEHNR, CDR2 FQNEAQ, per germline (reference sequence). Trimming at V came to 5 bases and at J to 4 bases, leaving 6 bases not matched to a gene. CDR3 nucleotides: TGTGCCAGCAGCCCGAGGACAGGGTTTAATGAAAAACTGTTTTTT. It yields the protein CASSPRTGFNEKLFF.

Comments on this clone: Germline and junction disagree at one end, which may indicate a read error. V usage is TRBV5-1 and J usage is TRBJ2-5; D is uncertain. The CDR3 consists of 12 residues. Per germline, CDR1 SGHRS and CDR2 YFSETQ. In DNA, the CDR3 is TGTGCCAGCAGCCCCAACCAAGAGACCCAGTACTTC. Its protein product is CASSPNQETQYF.

V and J are TRBV2 and TRBJ1-2, with D possibly TRBD1 on 5 matching bases. This CDR3 has 16 amino acids. Trimming took off 3 bases at V and 2 bases at J, with 16 bases between the two ends. Germline CDR1 and CDR2: SNHLY and FYNNEI. The CDR3 spells CASSDKGRFINYGYTF. DNA of the CDR3: TGTGCCAGCAGTGACAAGGGGCGATTCATAAACTATGGCTACACCTTC.